A single sample gave rise to the 18 T cell receptor beta chains below, sequenced in a study of blood T cell repertoires in COVID-19 (dated by TCRdb to between 2020 and 2021). Preparation of the library involved the immunoSEQ multiplex PCR assay. The clones in this table, taken by TCRdb from immuneACCESS, are in-frame only. Not every clone is retained; where verified, under half of the shortfall comes from an unresolved V gene, and the cause of the rest is unknown. For this sample there are under 130,000 clones; about 91% appear just once. The ten largest make up 3.5% of the sample. The specimen sequenced was peripheral blood. The receptors shown here come from a human donor in a cohort sampled during active COVID-19.

The J gene is TRBJ2-7, the V gene TRBV29-1; D not certain. The germline gives CDR1 SQVTM, CDR2 ANQGSEA. The CDR3 length is 13 residues. Deletions cut 4 bases from V and 7 bases from J, with 17 bases between. CDR3 in DNA: TGCAGCGTTGGCCGGAGACTCCTCGAAGAGCAGTACTTC. This codes for CSVGRRLLEEQYF.

The rearrangement links TRBV4-1 to TRBJ1-2; 10 bases align to TRBD1. The germline gives CDR1 MGHRA, CDR2 YSYEKL. The CDR3 is 15 amino acids. With V trimmed by 4 bases and J by 10 bases, 12 bases remained unmatched. The CDR3 sequence is CASSLAGTGVGYYTF. As DNA, the CDR3 is TGCGCCAGCAGCCTCGCCGGGACAGGGGTGGGATACTACACCTTC.

The J gene is TRBJ1-1, the V gene TRBV9; possible D gene TRBD1, 5 bases. Trimming left V 3 bases short and J 5 bases short, with 11 bases between. The CDR3 loop spans 13 amino acids. Per the germline V gene, CDR1 is SGDLS and CDR2 is YYNGEE. The CDR3 loop reads CASSAGGETEAFF. The CDR3 DNA follows: TGTGCCAGCAGCGCCGGGGGGGAAACTGAAGCTTTCTTT.

This chain uses TRBV6-5 with TRBJ1-2, with 10 bases lining up with TRBD1. The CDR3 contains 15 residues. Unmatched junction bases numbered 8, after V lost 2 bases and J lost 8 bases. The V gene's germline CDR1 is MNHEY and CDR2 SVGAGI. The CDR3 protein is CASSYPPGQGTGYTF. The CDR3, as DNA: TGTGCCAGCAGTTACCCACCGGGACAGGGGACCGGCTACACCTTC.

V is TRBV6-6 and J is TRBJ2-7; D gene uncertain. V was pared by 7 bases and J by 0 bases, with 13 bases between. The germline V gene encodes CDR1 MNHNY and CDR2 SVGAGI (reference sequence). The CDR3 totals 14 residues. The CDR3: CASNNPGDSYEQYF. CDR3 nucleotides: TGTGCCAGCAACAACCCAGGCGACTCCTACGAGCAGTACTTC.

This clone occurred once. The CDR3 DNA follows: TGTGCCAGCAGTTCATCAGGGGGTGGTTCGGGCGAGCAGTACTTC. As protein: CASSSSGGGSGEQYF. The V gene is TRBV6-5, the J gene TRBJ2-7, with 7 bases aligning to TRBD1. The germline V gene encodes CDR1 MNHEY and CDR2 SVGAGI. This CDR3 spans 15 amino acids. With 4 bases clipped from V and 6 bases from J, the junction kept 12 bases outside the gene matches.

The chain is built from TRBV18 and TRBJ2-5; 14 bases line up with TRBD2. With V trimmed by 4 bases and J by 5 bases, 6 bases remained unmatched. The CDR3 has 16 amino acids. Germline V lookup: CDR1 KGHSH, CDR2 LQKENI. The CDR3 DNA sequence: TGTGCCAGCTCACAGACTAGCGGGGGGGCCCGGGAGACCCAGTACTTC. Translating it yields CASSQTSGGARETQYF. The full variable domain, in which reference TRBV18 and TRBJ2-5 provide the parts outside the CDR3, is NAGVMQNPRHLVRRRGQEARLRCSPMKGHSHVYWYRQLPEEGLKFMVYLQKENIIDESGMPKERFSAEFPKEGPSILRIQQVVRGDSAAYFCASSQTSGGARETQYFGPGTRLLVL.

The sample holds one count of this clone. This sequence joins TRBV5-1 and TRBJ1-5; 8 nucleotides line up with TRBD1. Germline V gene lookup returns CDR1 SGHRS and CDR2 YFSETQ. J was trimmed by 4 bases and V by 1 base; bases with no gene match: 4. This CDR3 has 15 amino acids. CDR3 bases: TGCGCCAGCAGCTTGCACGGGACAGGTAATCAGCCCCAGCATTTT. Its protein is CASSLHGTGNQPQHF.

Here the CDR3 DNA reads TGTGCCAGCAGGACAGGGTTTAATGAGCAGTTCTTC. This translates into CASRTGFNEQFF. The chain employs TRBV27 and TRBJ2-1; TRBD1 matches 7 bases. CDR3 length: 12 residues. Germline CDR1 is MNHEY and CDR2 is SMNVEV (reference sequence). The trim removed 6 bases at V and 7 bases at J, leaving 3 bases unmatched.

This chain links TRBV27 with TRBJ2-5; 10 bases fit TRBD1. V shed 5 bases and J 5 bases; nucleotides not matched to a gene: 8. The germline CDR1 and CDR2 sequences are MNHEY and SMNVEV (reference sequence). This CDR3 region has 15 residues. CDR3 DNA: TGTGCCAGCAGTAACGGACAGGGGGTCGTGGAGACCCAGTACTTC. It specifies CASSNGQGVVETQYF.

This clone appeared once. The gene calls are TRBV27 and TRBJ2-3; D is uncertain. The V gene lost 0 bases and the J gene lost 5 bases, with 12 bases spanning the gap. The CDR3 loop spans 15 amino acids. The germline V gene has CDR1 MNHEY and CDR2 SMNVEV (reference sequence). CDR3 region: CASSLSSRVGDTQYF. As DNA, the CDR3 is TGTGCCAGCAGTTTATCAAGCCGGGTGGGAGATACGCAGTATTTT.

The chain recombines TRBV19 with TRBJ2-7; possible D gene TRBD2, 5 bases. CDR1 is LNHDA, CDR2 SQIVND, per germline (reference sequence). The CDR3 is 14 amino acids. Trimming cost V 3 bases and J 0 bases, with 9 bases left between them. The CDR3 spells CASSIWSGSYEQYF. The CDR3 nucleotides are TGTGCCAGTAGTATCTGGAGCGGCTCCTACGAGCAGTACTTC.

The CDR3 loop reads CASSVGQRNTEAFF. For the CDR3, the DNA is TGTGCCAGTAGTGTGGGACAAAGGAACACTGAAGCTTTCTTT. This chain links TRBV19 with TRBJ1-1; TRBD1 is a possible D gene (6 bases). Germline V lookup: CDR1 LNHDA, CDR2 SQIVND (reference sequence). This CDR3 contains 14 residues. Trimming left V 5 bases short and J 1 base short, with 11 bases between.

The chain couples TRBV19 to TRBJ2-3; maybe TRBD2 (7 bases). This CDR3 contains 17 residues. Looked up from germline, CDR1 is LNHDA and CDR2 is SQIVND (reference sequence). Trimming left V 0 bases short and J 6 bases short, with 19 bases between. CDR3 sequence reads: CASSIDRRGAYGDTQYF. CDR3 nucleotide sequence: TGTGCCAGTAGTATAGATCGTCGGGGGGCATACGGGGATACGCAGTATTTT.

V gene TRBV2 combines with J gene TRBJ1-1; D gene unclear. This CDR3 is built from 13 residues. Per germline, CDR1 SNHLY and CDR2 FYNNEI. Trimming stripped 4 bases from V and 0 bases from J, with 6 bases between. As DNA, the CDR3 is TGTGCCAGCAGTGCGGGAGTGAACACTGAAGCTTTCTTT. It encodes CASSAGVNTEAFF.

The J gene is TRBJ2-7, the V gene TRBV6-2 or TRBV6-3, with D tentatively TRBD1 (5 bases). Per germline, CDR1 MNHEY and CDR2 SVGEGT. The CDR3 runs to 14 residues. The V gene lost 10 bases and the J gene lost 7 bases, with 23 bases spanning the gap. The CDR3: CATNPRRQTEEQYF. The CDR3 coding sequence is TGTGCCACCAACCCGAGAAGACAGACTGAGGAGCAGTACTTC.

This clone has just one count. This chain joins TRBV2 and TRBJ1-5, with TRBD1 matching over 7 bases. The CDR3 consists of 14 residues. Trimming removed 7 bases from V and 7 bases from J; junction bases left unmatched: 10. Germline V gene sequence: CDR1 SNHLY, CDR2 FYNNEI. The CDR3 coding sequence is TGTGCCAGCACCCAGGGGGTCGGCGGGCAGCCCCAGCATTTT. Amino acid sequence: CASTQGVGGQPQHF. Combining the CDR3 with reference TRBV2 and TRBJ1-5 gives the whole variable domain EPEVTQTPSHQVTQMGQEVILRCVPISNHLYFYWYRQILGQKVEFLVSFYNNEISEKSEIFDDQFSVERPDGSNFTLKIRSTKLEDSAMYFCASTQGVGGQPQHFGDGTRLSIL.

The chain combines TRBV5-1 with TRBJ1-1, with a tentative D call TRBD1 (5 bases). Trimming removed 0 bases at V and 7 bases at J, with 13 bases between. This CDR3 has 14 amino acids. Germline assignment: CDR1 SGHRS and CDR2 YFSETQ. CDR3 bases: TGCGCCAGCAGCTTGGGGCCCCAGGGTTATGAAGCTTTCTTT. Translated: CASSLGPQGYEAFF. The full variable domain, rest sourced from reference TRBV5-1 and TRBJ1-1, is KAGVTQTPRYLIKTRGQQVTLSCSPISGHRSVSWYQQTPGQGLQFLFEYFSETQRNKGNFPGRFSGRQFSNSRSEMNVSTLELGDSALYLCASSLGPQGYEAFFGQGTRLTVV.